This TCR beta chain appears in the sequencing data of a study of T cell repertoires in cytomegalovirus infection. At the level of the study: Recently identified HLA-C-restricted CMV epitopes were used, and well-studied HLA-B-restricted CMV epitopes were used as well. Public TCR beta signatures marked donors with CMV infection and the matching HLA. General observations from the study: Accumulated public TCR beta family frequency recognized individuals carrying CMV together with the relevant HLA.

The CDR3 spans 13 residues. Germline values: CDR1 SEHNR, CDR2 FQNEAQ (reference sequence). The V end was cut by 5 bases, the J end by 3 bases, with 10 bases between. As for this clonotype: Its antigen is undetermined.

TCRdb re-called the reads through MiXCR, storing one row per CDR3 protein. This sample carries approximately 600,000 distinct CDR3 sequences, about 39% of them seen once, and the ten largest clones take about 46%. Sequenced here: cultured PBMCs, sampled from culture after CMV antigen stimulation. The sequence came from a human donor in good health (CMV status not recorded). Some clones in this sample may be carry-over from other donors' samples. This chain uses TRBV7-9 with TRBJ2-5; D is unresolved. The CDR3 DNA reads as TGTGCCAGCAGCGACTCTTCTAAAGAGACCCAGTACTTC. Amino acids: CASSDSSKETQYF.